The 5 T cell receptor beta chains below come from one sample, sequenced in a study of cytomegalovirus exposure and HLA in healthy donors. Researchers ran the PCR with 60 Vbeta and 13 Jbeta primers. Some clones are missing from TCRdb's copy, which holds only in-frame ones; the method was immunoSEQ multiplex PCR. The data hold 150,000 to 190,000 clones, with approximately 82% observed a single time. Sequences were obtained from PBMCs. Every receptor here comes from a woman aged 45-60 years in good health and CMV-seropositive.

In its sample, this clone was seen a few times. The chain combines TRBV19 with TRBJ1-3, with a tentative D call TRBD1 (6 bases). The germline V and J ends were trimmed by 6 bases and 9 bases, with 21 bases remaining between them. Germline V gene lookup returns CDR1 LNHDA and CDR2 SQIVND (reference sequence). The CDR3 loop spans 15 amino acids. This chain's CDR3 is CASSQSGGQRSTIYF. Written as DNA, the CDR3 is TGTGCCAGTAGCCAATCCGGAGGACAGCGAAGCACCATATATTTT.

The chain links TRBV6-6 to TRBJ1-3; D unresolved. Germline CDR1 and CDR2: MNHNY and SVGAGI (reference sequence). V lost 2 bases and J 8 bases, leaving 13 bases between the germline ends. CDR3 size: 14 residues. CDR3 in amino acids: CASSYTPTGDTIYF. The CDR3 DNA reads TGTGCCAGCAGTTACACCCCGACCGGGGACACCATATATTTT.

In DNA, the CDR3 is TGCGCCAGCAGCTTGGGGCCCGGAGGGTCGGATACGCAGTATTTT. Translating it yields CASSLGPGGSDTQYF. V usage is TRBV5-1 and J usage is TRBJ2-3, with D tentatively TRBD2 (6 bases). Trimming left V 0 bases short and J 6 bases short, with 14 bases between. Germline V gives CDR1 SGHRS, CDR2 YFSETQ. The CDR3 loop spans 15 amino acids.

The CDR3 sequence: CASSYAPAGPKNEQFF. CDR3 nucleotides: TGTGCCAGCAGTTACGCCCCCGCGGGACCCAAGAATGAGCAGTTCTTC. The chain uses TRBV6-5 and TRBJ2-1; D is perhaps TRBD2 (6 bases). The CDR3 runs 16 residues. V lost 2 bases to trimming and J lost 7 bases, with 18 bases between them. Germline CDR1 reads MNHEY; CDR2 reads SVGAGI.

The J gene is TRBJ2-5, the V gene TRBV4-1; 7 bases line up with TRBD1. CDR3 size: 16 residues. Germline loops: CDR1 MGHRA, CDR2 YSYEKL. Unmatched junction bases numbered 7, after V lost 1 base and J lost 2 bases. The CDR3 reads CASSQVGGLGQETQYF. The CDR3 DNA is TGCGCCAGCAGCCAAGTAGGGGGCTTAGGACAAGAGACCCAGTACTTC.